These 4 T cell receptor beta chains share one sample of origin, sequenced in a study of somatic mutations in cytotoxic T cells in rheumatoid arthritis. Sequenced by immunoSEQ multiplex PCR; TCRdb stores in-frame clones only, minus some. The repertoire holds some 6,400 clones, roughly 76% seen once, with approximately 40% in the top ten. Sequencing was done on a sample of CD8+ T cells sorted from blood. These receptor sequences come from a woman aged 45-65 years in good health.

This clone was seen a single time. The J gene is TRBJ1-1, the V gene TRBV4-2; TRBD1 matches at 7 bases. The CDR3 covers 14 residues. Trimming removed 4 bases from V and 0 bases from J; junction bases left unmatched: 2. Germline CDR1 and CDR2: LGHNA and YNFKEQ. The CDR3 spells CASSLTGLNTEAFF. Written as DNA, the CDR3 is TGTGCCAGCAGCCTGACAGGGTTGAACACTGAAGCTTTCTTT.

This clone came up a few times. The gene calls are TRBV7-9 and TRBJ1-2, with a tentative D call TRBD1 (6 bases). The germline V gene has CDR1 SEHNR and CDR2 FQNEAQ (reference sequence). The germline V and J ends were trimmed by 5 bases and 4 bases, with 20 bases remaining between them. This CDR3 comprises 16 residues. Here the CDR3 DNA reads TGTGCCAGCAGCAACCCGACCGACCAGGGGATCTATGGCTACACCTTC. Its translation is CASSNPTDQGIYGYTF.

This clone showed up just once. The V gene is TRBV11-2, the J gene TRBJ2-1, with 11 bases fitting TRBD2. The germline CDR1 and CDR2 sequences are SGHAT and FQNNGV. With V trimmed by 1 base and J by 11 bases, 7 bases remained unmatched. The CDR3 has 15 amino acids. Written as DNA, the CDR3 is TGTGCCAGCAGCTTAGGCCTAGCGGGGGGTCAGCAGCAGTTCTTC. It specifies CASSLGLAGGQQQFF.

This chain uses TRBV2 with TRBJ2-1, with 7 positions matching TRBD1. CDR1 and CDR2 (germline): SNHLY, FYNNEI. The CDR3 totals 12 residues. V lost 7 bases, J lost 6 bases, and 3 bases stayed unmatched. This CDR3 reads CASNTGVNEQFF. The CDR3 DNA is TGTGCCAGCAACACAGGGGTCAATGAGCAGTTCTTC.